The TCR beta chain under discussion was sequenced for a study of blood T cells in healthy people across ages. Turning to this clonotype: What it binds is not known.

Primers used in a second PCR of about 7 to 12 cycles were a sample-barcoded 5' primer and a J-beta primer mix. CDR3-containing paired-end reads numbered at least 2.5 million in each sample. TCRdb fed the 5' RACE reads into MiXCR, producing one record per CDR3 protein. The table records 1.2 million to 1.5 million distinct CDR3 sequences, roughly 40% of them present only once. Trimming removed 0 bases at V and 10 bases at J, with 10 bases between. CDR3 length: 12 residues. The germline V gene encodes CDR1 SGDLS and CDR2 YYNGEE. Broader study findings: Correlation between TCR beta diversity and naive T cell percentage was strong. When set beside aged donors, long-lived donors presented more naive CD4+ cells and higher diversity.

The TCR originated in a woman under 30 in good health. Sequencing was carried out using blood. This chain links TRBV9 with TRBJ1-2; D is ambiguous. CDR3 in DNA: TGTGCCAGCAGCGTAGCGGGAGGCCCCTACACCTTC. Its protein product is CASSVAGGPYTF.